These 14 T cell receptor beta chains share one sample of origin, sequenced in a study of blood T cells in healthy people across ages. Then a second PCR, running roughly 6 to 12 cycles, was carried out with a sample-barcoded 5' primer and a J-beta primer mix. Each CDR3 protein gets one entry after TCRdb re-called the 5' RACE reads with MiXCR. Of 1.5 million to 2 million distinct CDR3 sequences in the sample, roughly 32% are singletons; the top ten hold 11%. Sequences were obtained from blood. All receptors derive from a woman in her twenties or thirties in good health.

This clonotype has only a few counts. The rearrangement uses TRBV28 and TRBJ1-5, with D possibly TRBD1 on 5 matching bases. Germline V CDR1 and CDR2: MDHEN, SYDVKM. This CDR3 has 14 residues. Between the trimmed V and J ends, which lost 7 bases and 7 bases, there was a span of 17 bases. CDR3 DNA sequence: TGTGCCAGCAAAACCGGGACGGTCATCCAGCCCCAGCATTTT. Its protein product is CASKTGTVIQPQHF.

The J gene is TRBJ2-2, the V gene TRBV7-2; D is unresolved. The CDR3 totals 14 residues. In germline, CDR1 is SGHTA, CDR2 FQGNSA. Trimming removed 5 bases at V and 2 bases at J, with 9 bases between. In nucleotides, the CDR3 is TGTGCCAGCAGCAACCGGGCCAACACCGGGGAGCTGTTTTTT. Amino acid sequence: CASSNRANTGELFF.

This clonotype appeared a few times. The chain recombines TRBV9 with TRBJ2-3; 10 nucleotides match TRBD1. This CDR3 region has 18 residues. V shed 4 bases, J shed 0 bases, and the junction held 11 bases outside the gene matches. The germline CDR1 and CDR2 sequences are SGDLS and YYNGEE. CDR3 protein: CASSPRDRGTLSTDTQYF. The CDR3 DNA is TGTGCCAGCAGCCCCCGGGACAGGGGAACCCTTAGCACAGATACGCAGTATTTT.

This chain connects TRBV6-1 to TRBJ2-7, with D maybe TRBD2 (6 bases). Trimming cost V 4 bases and J 0 bases, with 13 bases left between them. This CDR3 comprises 15 residues. Germline CDR1 and CDR2: MNHNS and SASEGT. CDR3 sequence: CASSAPGLVSYEQYF. CDR3 nucleotide sequence: TGTGCCAGCAGTGCCCCGGGACTCGTCTCCTACGAGCAGTACTTC.

This clonotype was recorded a few times. This chain uses TRBV2 with TRBJ2-1; 10 nucleotides agree with TRBD2. The trim removed 5 bases at V and 4 bases at J, leaving 8 bases unmatched. Germline loops: CDR1 SNHLY, CDR2 FYNNEI. CDR3 size: 16 residues. CDR3 bases: TGTGCCAGCAGTCCGAATAGCGGGAGGAAATACAATGAGCAGTTCTTC. Translated: CASSPNSGRKYNEQFF.

This clonotype has only a few counts. The chain is built from TRBV5-1 and TRBJ2-7; 13 bases are shared with TRBD2. CDR1 SGHRS and CDR2 YFSETQ come from the germline V gene. This CDR3 spans 16 amino acids. Trimming at V came to 8 bases and at J to 3 bases, leaving 11 bases not matched to a gene. The CDR3 DNA follows: TGCGCCAGTCGGGGTCCGGGACTAGCGGGGATCTACGAGCAGTACTTC. As protein: CASRGPGLAGIYEQYF.

This clonotype has more than one count but fewer than ten. The V and J genes are TRBV7-9 and TRBJ1-5, with D unresolved. Germline CDR1 is SEHNR and CDR2 is FQNEAQ (reference sequence). The CDR3 runs 15 residues. V gave up 5 bases and J gave up 1 base, with 12 bases separating them. The CDR3 region is CASSNPLESNQPQHF. CDR3 DNA sequence: TGTGCCAGCAGCAACCCCCTAGAAAGCAATCAGCCCCAGCATTTT.

This clonotype has just a few counts. The rearrangement joins TRBV11-2 to TRBJ2-7; D gene ambiguous. Looked up from germline, CDR1 is SGHAT and CDR2 is FQNNGV. CDR3 size: 13 residues. The V end was cut by 5 bases, the J end by 3 bases, with 11 bases between. CDR3 sequence: CASSPLRDYEQYF. The CDR3 DNA reads as TGTGCCAGCAGCCCTTTACGCGACTACGAGCAGTACTTC.

In its sample, this clonotype was seen a few times. The chain employs TRBV12-3 or TRBV12-4 and TRBJ1-2, with TRBD1 matching 7 bases. The CDR3 runs to 14 residues. Trimming at V came to 5 bases and at J to 8 bases, leaving 11 bases not matched to a gene. CDR3 in amino acids: CASSLRGGTGGYTF. The CDR3 DNA is TGTGCCAGCAGTCTCCGAGGGGGCACTGGCGGCTACACCTTC.

The J gene is TRBJ1-1, the V gene TRBV4-1; D remains ambiguous. The CDR3 has 14 amino acids. Germline values: CDR1 MGHRA, CDR2 YSYEKL. Trimming cost V 8 bases and J 1 base, with 14 bases left between them. CDR3: CASGIGGRNTEAFF. CDR3 in DNA: TGCGCCAGCGGAATAGGAGGGAGGAACACTGAAGCTTTCTTT.

The CDR3 nucleotides are TGTGCCAGCTCTACCCTAGCAGGCTGGAGCGCCTACGAGCAGTACTTC. Encoded protein: CASSTLAGWSAYEQYF. The chain uses TRBV27 and TRBJ2-7; weak D call: TRBD2 (5 bases). The germline V gene encodes CDR1 MNHEY and CDR2 SMNVEV (reference sequence). The CDR3 sequence is 16 residues long. V lost 8 bases to trimming and J lost 2 bases, with 22 bases between them.

The V call is TRBV28, the J call TRBJ2-1, with D possibly being TRBD2 (6 bases). The germline V gene has CDR1 MDHEN and CDR2 SYDVKM. The germline V and J ends were trimmed by 5 bases and 6 bases, with 17 bases remaining between them. The CDR3 sequence is 15 residues long. The CDR3 nucleotides are TGTGCCAGCAGTGTATCGGGACTCCAACTCAATGAGCAGTTCTTC. The encoded protein is CASSVSGLQLNEQFF.

CDR3 in DNA: TGCGCCAGCAGCGGGGACCTAGCGGGGCACGAGACCCAGTACTTC. This encodes CASSGDLAGHETQYF. The chain joins TRBV5-1 to TRBJ2-5; TRBD2 matches 9 bases. CDR3 length: 15 residues. Per the germline V gene, CDR1 is SGHRS and CDR2 is YFSETQ. V lost 4 bases to trimming and J lost 5 bases; unmatched junction nucleotides: 9.

This clonotype was found a few times. This chain uses TRBV5-6 with TRBJ2-6; D is perhaps TRBD1 (5 bases). The CDR3 has 18 amino acids. V lost 3 bases and J lost 0, with 16 bases in between. Germline loops: CDR1 SGHDT, CDR2 YYEEEE. CDR3 in amino acids: CASSYATVDSSGANVLTF. DNA of the CDR3: TGTGCCAGCAGCTACGCGACAGTAGATAGCTCTGGGGCCAACGTCCTGACTTTC.